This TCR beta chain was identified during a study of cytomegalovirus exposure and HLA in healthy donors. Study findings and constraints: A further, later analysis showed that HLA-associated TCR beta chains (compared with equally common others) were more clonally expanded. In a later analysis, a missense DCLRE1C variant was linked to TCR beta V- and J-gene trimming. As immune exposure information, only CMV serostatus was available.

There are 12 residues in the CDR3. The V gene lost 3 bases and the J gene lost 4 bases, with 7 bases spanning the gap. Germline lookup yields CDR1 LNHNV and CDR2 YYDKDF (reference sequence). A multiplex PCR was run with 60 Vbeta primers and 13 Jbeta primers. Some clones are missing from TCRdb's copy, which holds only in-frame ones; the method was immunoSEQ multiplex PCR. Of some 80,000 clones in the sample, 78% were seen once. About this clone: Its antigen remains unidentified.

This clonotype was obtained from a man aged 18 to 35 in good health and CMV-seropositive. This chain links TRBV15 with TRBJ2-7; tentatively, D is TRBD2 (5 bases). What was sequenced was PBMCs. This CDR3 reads CATSRDFYEQYF. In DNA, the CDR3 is TGTGCCACCAGCAGGGACTTTTACGAGCAGTACTTC.